A single TCR beta chain is shown here with its context. This sample is part of a study of shared clonotypes between healthy human individuals. TCRdb's table, derived via immunoSEQ multiplex PCR, lists solely in-frame clones and lacks some. The data hold millions of clones, with approximately 95% observed a single time. The source is a man younger than 35 in good health. The material sequenced was naive CD4+ T cells sorted from blood. Subset defined: CD45RA+ positively selected.

CDR3 coding DNA: TGTGCCAGCAGTCAGCTTCGGGACAGGGGATTCTTC. Its protein is CASSQLRDRGFF. The chain carries TRBV2 and TRBJ2-1; 10 bases align to TRBD1. This CDR3 comprises 12 residues. V trimming: 5 bases; J trimming: 16 bases; junction bases outside the gene matches: 8. Germline V CDR1 and CDR2: SNHLY, FYNNEI.